These 28 T cell receptor beta chains share one sample of origin, sequenced in a study of T cell responses to AZD1222 COVID-19 vaccine. Assay used: immunoSEQ multiplex PCR; TCRdb lists only in-frame clones, some missing. The table includes about 130,000 clones, roughly 93% detected once. Material: peripheral blood, obtained on day 0 of AZD1222 vaccination. The source of these receptors is an adult in good health.

V is TRBV7-6 and J is TRBJ2-2, with D maybe TRBD2 (5 bases). The CDR3 loop spans 13 amino acids. Germline loops: CDR1 SGHVS, CDR2 FNYEAQ. Trimming shortened V by 1 base and J by 6 bases, and 6 bases separated the two germline ends. Here the CDR3 reads CASSLVGAGELFF. The CDR3 DNA reads TGTGCCAGCAGCTTAGTGGGAGCCGGGGAGCTGTTTTTT. Full variable domain (missing parts from reference TRBV7-6 and TRBJ2-2): GAGVSQSPRYKVTKRGQDVALRCDPISGHVSLYWYRQALGQGPEFLTYFNYEAQQDKSGLPNDRFSAERPEGSISTLTIQRTEQRDSAMYRCASSLVGAGELFFGEGSRLTVL.

The chain joins TRBV6-2 or TRBV6-3 to TRBJ1-5; D not certain. CDR1 is MNHEY, CDR2 SVGEGT, per germline. The V end was cut by 2 bases, the J end by 4 bases, with 9 bases between. The CDR3 covers 14 residues. This CDR3 is CASSYMVLNQPQHF. The CDR3 bases are TGTGCCAGCAGTTACATGGTGTTAAATCAGCCCCAGCATTTT.

The chain is built from TRBV2 and TRBJ1-2; TRBD1 might be the D (6 bases). The V gene's germline CDR1 is SNHLY and CDR2 FYNNEI. CDR3 length equals 16 residues. The V end was cut by 5 bases, the J end by 5 bases, with 21 bases between. The CDR3 region has the DNA TGTGCCAGCAGTAATCTAGGACAGATGCCAGGGTATGGCTACACCTTC. It yields the protein CASSNLGQMPGYGYTF.

This chain uses TRBV27 with TRBJ2-1; TRBD2 aligns across 15 bases. The V gene end was trimmed by 6 bases and the J gene end by 7 bases; junction bases not matched to a gene: 13. The CDR3 runs to 18 residues. Germline-derived CDR1 and CDR2 are MNHEY and SMNVEV (reference sequence). CDR3 coding DNA: TGTGCCAGCAGGGATGGACTAGCGGGAGGGCCAGTTGGAAATGAGCAGTTCTTC. It encodes CASRDGLAGGPVGNEQFF.

The sample holds one count of this clone. The genes are TRBV5-6 and TRBJ1-4; D remains ambiguous. The V gene lost 0 bases and the J gene lost 0 bases, with 3 bases spanning the gap. Germline lookup yields CDR1 SGHDT and CDR2 YYEEEE. The CDR3 runs to 14 residues. Written as DNA, the CDR3 is TGTGCCAGCAGCTTGGGTGCAACTAATGAAAAACTGTTTTTT. Its translation is CASSLGATNEKLFF.

The V gene is TRBV25-1, the J gene TRBJ2-7; 10 positions match TRBD1. Germline-derived CDR1 and CDR2 are MGHDK and SYGVNS. The V segment lost 3 bases and the J segment 10 bases; nucleotides outside the gene matches: 9. This CDR3 has 14 amino acids. As DNA, the CDR3 is TGTGCCAGCAGTGAGGGACTAGGACAGGGGGGCCAGTACTTC. Its translation is CASSEGLGQGGQYF.

The chain uses TRBV28 and TRBJ1-5, with D uncertain. The germline gives CDR1 MDHEN, CDR2 SYDVKM. Trimming pared 3 bases from V and 5 bases from J, leaving 11 bases between. The CDR3 spans 14 residues. Here the CDR3 DNA reads TGTGCCAGCAGTTTGGGGAGCACCTATCAGCCCCAGCATTTT. Translation gives CASSLGSTYQPQHF.

This sequence joins TRBV27 and TRBJ1-1; 9 bases fit TRBD1. Trimming took 5 bases from V and 5 from J; bases not matched to a gene: 6. The CDR3 spans 14 residues. The germline CDR1 and CDR2 sequences are MNHEY and SMNVEV (reference sequence). The CDR3 nucleotides are TGTGCCAGCAGTACGGGGACAGGGTTGACTGAAGCTTTCTTT. This codes for CASSTGTGLTEAFF.

V and J are TRBV2 and TRBJ2-5; weak D call: TRBD1 (5 bases). V was cut by 3 bases and J by 4 bases, with 12 bases left in between. The CDR3 is 14 residues long. The germline gives CDR1 SNHLY, CDR2 FYNNEI. The CDR3 DNA reads as TGTGCCAGCAGTGACCCAGGGTTGAGAGAGACCCAGTACTTC. Its protein is CASSDPGLRETQYF.

The CDR3 coding sequence is TGCGCCAGCAGCTTGCCAGGCGACTATGGCTACACCTTC. Amino acids: CASSLPGDYGYTF. J is TRBJ1-2 and V is TRBV5-1, with no clear D. Germline CDR1 reads SGHRS; CDR2 reads YFSETQ. The V and J ends lost 1 base and 3 bases respectively, with 7 bases between them. The CDR3 has 13 residues.

The chain couples TRBV30 to TRBJ2-7; D perhaps matches TRBD2 (5 bases). CDR1 is GTSNPN and CDR2 is SVGIG in the germline V gene (reference sequence). This CDR3 has 12 amino acids. Trimming cost V 4 bases and J 0 bases, with 7 bases left between them. The CDR3 DNA follows: TGTGCCTGGACGGGGAGCTCCTACGAGCAGTACTTC. Protein: CAWTGSSYEQYF. Full variable domain (missing parts from reference TRBV30 and TRBJ2-7): SQTIHQWPATLVQPVGSPLSLECTVEGTSNPNLYWYRQAAGRGLQLLFYSVGIGQISSEVPQNLSASRPQDRQFILSSKKLLLSDSGFYLCAWTGSSYEQYFGPGTRLTVT.

This sequence joins TRBV12-3 or TRBV12-4 and TRBJ1-2; TRBD1 matches 7 bases. The trim removed 7 bases at V and 4 bases at J, leaving 6 bases unmatched. The CDR3 runs 13 residues. DNA for the CDR3: TGTGCCAGCAATCAGGGGGGGCTCTATGGCTACACCTTC. This codes for CASNQGGLYGYTF.

The rearrangement joins TRBV28 to TRBJ1-2; no clear D gene. This CDR3 is built from 15 residues. Germline V gives CDR1 MDHEN, CDR2 SYDVKM. Trimming left V 4 bases short and J 0 bases short, with 12 bases between. CDR3 region: CASSYPSLANYGYTF. The CDR3 region has the DNA TGTGCCAGCAGTTACCCCTCGTTAGCTAACTATGGCTACACCTTC.

This clone has only a few counts. The V gene is TRBV10-1, the J gene TRBJ2-7, with 8 bases identical to TRBD2. The germline gives CDR1 WNHNN, CDR2 SYGVQD (reference sequence). This CDR3 is built from 13 residues. J lost 4 bases, V lost 6 bases, and 5 bases had no gene match. The CDR3 here is CASRGGRKYEQYF. CDR3 DNA sequence: TGCGCCAGCAGGGGCGGGAGGAAATACGAGCAGTACTTC.

This chain connects TRBV27 to TRBJ1-2, with a possible D match to TRBD1 (6 bases). The CDR3 extends over 14 amino acids. V dropped 6 bases and J dropped 1 base, with 12 bases sitting between them. Germline CDR1 MNHEY, CDR2 SMNVEV (reference sequence). The CDR3 loop is CASSRQGNNYGYTF. CDR3 sequence (DNA): TGTGCCAGCAGCCGTCAGGGGAATAACTATGGCTACACCTTC.

The chain carries TRBV7-9 and TRBJ2-7, with D tentatively TRBD1 or TRBD2 (6 bases each). Trimming removed 5 bases from V and 6 bases from J, with 20 bases in between. Germline V gene data show CDR1 as SEHNR and CDR2 as FQNEAQ (reference sequence). The length of the CDR3 is 15 residues. The CDR3 coding sequence is TGTGCCAGCAGCCGGGGGCGGGATAGGGTCGCCGAGCAGTACTTC. This gives the protein CASSRGRDRVAEQYF.

This sequence joins TRBV7-8 and TRBJ2-5; TRBD1 matches 7 bases. The germline V gene encodes CDR1 SGHVS and CDR2 FQNEAQ. Losses at the gene ends were 5 bases for V and 1 base for J; bases not matched to a gene: 7. The CDR3 sequence is 15 residues long. The CDR3, as DNA: TGTGCCAGCAGCGTGACAGGGTTCCCCCAAGAGACCCAGTACTTC. Translating gives CASSVTGFPQETQYF. The full variable domain, completed using reference TRBV7-8 and TRBJ2-5, is GAGVSQSPRYKVAKRGQDVALRCDPISGHVSLFWYQQALGQGPEFLTYFQNEAQLDKSGLPSDRFFAERPEGSVSTLKIQRTQQEDSAVYLCASSVTGFPQETQYFGPGTRLLVL.

The genes are TRBV30 and TRBJ2-1, with D tentatively TRBD1 (5 bases). V was clipped by 1 base and J by 4 bases, with 11 bases between them. Germline V CDR1 and CDR2: GTSNPN, SVGIG (reference sequence). The CDR3 is made up of 14 amino acids. In DNA, the CDR3 is TGTGCCTGGAGTGGACAGCCCCTGTACAATGAGCAGTTCTTC. Translating gives CAWSGQPLYNEQFF. The variable domain in full, completed from reference TRBV30 and TRBJ2-1, reads SQTIHQWPATLVQPVGSPLSLECTVEGTSNPNLYWYRQAAGRGLQLLFYSVGIGQISSEVPQNLSASRPQDRQFILSSKKLLLSDSGFYLCAWSGQPLYNEQFFGPGTRLTVL.

The V call is TRBV19, the J call TRBJ1-1, with D perhaps matching TRBD1 (5 bases). Germline loops: CDR1 LNHDA, CDR2 SQIVND (reference sequence). The CDR3 runs 14 residues. V was cut by 5 bases and J by 2 bases, with 12 bases left in between. The CDR3, as DNA: TGTGCCAGTAGTGAGAGACAGATTAACACTGAAGCTTTCTTT. Its protein is CASSERQINTEAFF.

The genes are TRBV28 and TRBJ1-1; D may be TRBD1 (5 bases). CDR3 size: 14 residues. CDR1 MDHEN and CDR2 SYDVKM come from the germline V gene. V was clipped by 4 bases and J by 3 bases, with 12 bases between them. The CDR3 reads CASSSPTGYTEAFF. The CDR3 nucleotides read TGTGCCAGCAGTTCCCCAACAGGCTACACTGAAGCTTTCTTT.

The chain recombines TRBV5-1 with TRBJ1-2; D is unresolved. CDR3 length: 14 residues. V was clipped by 0 bases and J by 4 bases, with 10 bases between them. CDR1 and CDR2 from the germline V gene are SGHRS and YFSETQ. CDR3 residues: CASSLEGYGYGYTF. For the CDR3, the DNA is TGCGCCAGCAGCTTGGAAGGATACGGCTATGGCTACACCTTC.

This chain's CDR3 is CASSGTLQEKLFF. CDR3 coding DNA: TGTGCCAGCTCCGGGACGCTCCAGGAAAAACTGTTTTTT. The chain uses TRBV18 and TRBJ1-4; D is perhaps TRBD1 (5 bases). The CDR3 is 13 amino acids. Trimming pared 6 bases from V and 8 bases from J, leaving 13 bases between. Germline assignment: CDR1 KGHSH and CDR2 LQKENI.

This chain uses TRBV6-5 with TRBJ2-1; D possibly corresponds to TRBD2 (6 bases). Looked up from germline, CDR1 is MNHEY and CDR2 is SVGAGI. The CDR3 totals 13 residues. V was shortened by 2 bases and J by 9 bases, with 11 bases between the two germline ends. The CDR3 is CASSYGGLREQFF. As DNA, the CDR3 is TGTGCCAGCAGTTACGGAGGGCTGCGTGAGCAGTTCTTC.

The chain carries TRBV18 and TRBJ1-1; no reliable D call. V was shortened by 4 bases and J by 4 bases, with 13 bases between the two germline ends. The CDR3 covers 14 residues. Germline V gives CDR1 KGHSH, CDR2 LQKENI. CDR3: CASSLADGATEAFF. CDR3 bases: TGTGCCAGCTCACTAGCTGACGGTGCCACTGAAGCTTTCTTT.

This clone was seen a few times. The genes are TRBV2 and TRBJ2-7; TRBD1 agrees at 8 bases. Germline values: CDR1 SNHLY, CDR2 FYNNEI. CDR3 length equals 13 residues. The ends lost 7 bases at V and 3 bases at J; junction bases unmatched: 5. Here the CDR3 DNA reads TGTGCCAGCACGGGACAGGAGAACTACGAGCAGTACTTC. It is translated as CASTGQENYEQYF.

The chain recombines TRBV19 with TRBJ2-5, with D possibly TRBD2 on 5 matching bases. V was trimmed by 4 bases and J by 5 bases, leaving 14 bases between them. The germline V gene has CDR1 LNHDA and CDR2 SQIVND (reference sequence). The CDR3 is 14 amino acids. CDR3 DNA sequence: TGTGCCAGTAGTACGACCCCGCGGGTGGAGACCCAGTACTTC. Translating gives CASSTTPRVETQYF.

The rearrangement links TRBV6-5 to TRBJ1-4; D remains ambiguous. The V gene lost 3 bases and the J gene lost 8 bases, with 10 bases spanning the gap. Germline V gene sequence: CDR1 MNHEY, CDR2 SVGAGI. The CDR3 sequence is 13 residues long. CDR3 loop: CASSYEAYEKLFF. CDR3 sequence (DNA): TGTGCCAGCAGTTATGAGGCCTACGAAAAACTGTTTTTT.

This rearrangement joins TRBV2 to TRBJ2-2, with 10 nucleotides matching TRBD1. CDR3 size: 16 residues. Trimming at V came to 7 bases and at J to 6 bases, leaving 11 bases not matched to a gene. Germline assignment: CDR1 SNHLY and CDR2 FYNNEI. The CDR3 region has the DNA TGTGCCAGCACCCCAACCTTGACAGGGGGCCCCGGGGAGCTGTTTTTT. Protein: CASTPTLTGGPGELFF.